The entry that follows covers one TCR beta chain sequence. The sample holds a few counts of this clone. Its cognate antigen has yet to be identified. The record has no base qualities; no much larger clone is one base away. This entry comes from a study of PD-1 blockade in classical Hodgkin lymphoma (dated by TCRdb to the early 2020s). Notes on the research overall: Nivolumab dosing was 3 mg/kg intravenously every 2 weeks, continuing until either disease progression or unacceptable toxicity. A peripheral blood immune signature of response to PD-1 blockade in classical Hodgkin lymphoma was defined using TCR beta sequencing and CyTOF.

Broad study findings and their caveats: Baseline TCR diversity was reported as lower in newly diagnosed patients than in healthy donors, and lower still in relapsed/refractory patients. The study was limited to a single clinical trial cohort, and causes of repertoire differences, possibly disease activity or prior therapy, remained undefined. Lower diversity was observed in patients in whom nivolumab was started less than 1 year after ASCT, and these patients were excluded from later analyses so that confounding by immune reconstitution would be avoided. Trial patients with a complete response had baseline diversity similar to that of newly diagnosed patients, while partial responders and progressors had significantly lower diversity. A significant rise by C4D1 was seen in CD4+ but not CD8+ TCR diversity (p=0.0027 vs p=0.16), with the rise being most apparent in complete responders (p=0.02).

Genomic DNA was isolated using the Qiagen DNeasy kit from unsorted PBMCs as well as from negatively selected CD4+ and CD8+ fractions. Amplification of TCR beta CDR3 regions was done by immunoSEQ multiplex PCR with primers that anneal to V and J segments. A synthetic immune receptor repertoire was used to minimize amplification bias, and remaining bias was computationally removed after sequencing. The study's processing was this. Custom Python scripts were used to quantify repertoire diversity as the Shannon entropy index. Unsorted, CD4+ and CD8+ repertoires were analyzed separately, except in combined analyses where CD4+ and CD8+ sequences were merged in silico. Clonal expansion was defined as a frequency increase of at least 2-fold after treatment compared with C1D1, and clones undetected at baseline were assigned a pseudocount of 0.5. Singleton clones were defined as clones with 0 or 1 copy at C1D1, and non-singleton clones were defined as clones with 2 or more copies. Clones expanded in unsorted samples were assigned a CD4+, CD8+ or unknown annotation through matching of protein sequences in sorted samples from the same patient. Wilcoxon tests on paired samples were used to test changes in diversity from C1D1 to C4D1. TCRdb took over this immuneACCESS table, retaining in-frame rearrangements with V and J assigned. Such tables are incomplete; in checked studies, under half of the missing clones stem from an unresolved V gene, and the remainder is unexplained. V and J calls and clone size are given by that table; D and trimming were obtained from the DNA. The sample contains tens of thousands of clones, 70% to 80% of them found a single time. The ten largest account for 3% of the sample.

V and J are truncated by 0 bases and 9 bases respectively, leaving an intervening sequence of 10 bases. Reading the germline V gene gives CDR1 SGDLS and CDR2 YYNGEE. From its cysteine to its phenylalanine, the CDR3 spans 13 amino acids. Only CDR3 DNA is held: 39 bases, read in frame from base 1. Sample time point, as interpreted from the label and publication: cycle 1 day 1 (C1D1), immediately before nivolumab initiation. Every trial patient had relapsed following autologous stem cell transplantation, and prior brentuximab vedotin exposure was what differed among cohorts A, B and C. The trial cohort comprised more than 55 patients with relapsed/refractory classical Hodgkin lymphoma whose best overall responses were complete response, partial response or progressive disease. Trial patients were treated with single-agent nivolumab in the multi-cohort phase II CheckMate 205 trial. An independent review committee assessed best overall response by applying the 2007 International Working Group response criteria. Trial PBMCs were obtained immediately prior to nivolumab initiation (C1D1) and on therapy at cycle 2 day 1 and cycle 4 day 1. Peripheral blood was collected in 8 mL Vacutainer Cell Preparation Tubes, from which PBMCs were isolated by centrifugation and then cryopreserved.

The specimen was peripheral blood mononuclear cells (PBMCs), collected at baseline. The receptor's source is a human donor with classical Hodgkin lymphoma. The chain is made from TRBV9 and TRBJ2-1, with no D gene named confidently. The nucleotide sequence is given as TGTGCCAGCAGCGTAGAATCGATGGGTGAGCAGTTCTTC. The translation is CASSVESMGEQFF. Beyond the CDR3, the reference TRBV9 and TRBJ2-1 genes provide the residues; the full variable domain reads: DSGVTQTPKHLITATGQRVTLRCSPRSGDLSVYWYQQSLDQGLQFLIQYYNGEERAKGNILERFSAQQFPDLHSELNLSSLELGDSALYFCASSVESMGEQFFGPGTRLTVL.